This TCR beta chain was sequenced in a study of blood T cell repertoires in COVID-19. As for the study in general: The United States, Italy and Spain supplied acute and convalescent COVID-19 samples. The cDNA or gDNA used as material had been derived from T cells, B-cell-depleted T cells, or PBMCs.

The CDR3 totals 17 residues. The V gene lost 5 bases and the J gene lost 0 bases, with 19 bases spanning the gap. The germline V gene has CDR1 SEHNR and CDR2 FQNEAQ (reference sequence). Study processing details: Nucleated cell counts were estimated from reference gene primer amplification. The repertoire was sequenced with immunoSEQ multiplex PCR; TCRdb's copy has only in-frame clones and lacks some. V and J calls and clone size are given by that table; D and trimming were obtained from the DNA. The table shows more than 13,000 clones, with less than 90% occurring only once. The clonotype originates from a woman between 65 and 79 years old in a cohort sampled during active or convalescent COVID-19. The rearrangement joins TRBV7-9 to TRBJ1-2, with D perhaps matching TRBD1 (6 bases). The specimen was peripheral blood. CDR3 loop: CASSPLNRRTANYGYTF. CDR3 nucleotide sequence: TGTGCCAGCAGCCCGCTAAATCGTCGGACAGCTAACTATGGCTACACCTTC. Variable domain in full (rest from reference TRBV7-9 and TRBJ1-2): DTGVSQNPRHKITKRGQNVTFRCDPISEHNRLYWYRQTLGQGPEFLTYFQNEAQLEKSRLLSDRFSAERPKGSFSTLEIQRTEQGDSAMYLCASSPLNRRTANYGYTFGSGTRLTVV.